Listed here is a single TCR beta chain. Antigen: not known. The sample comes from a study of T cells in localized non-small cell lung cancer. General study points: Analysis by sequencing included only one tumor region, so heterogeneity remains possible. Median detection of top 100 tumor clones in adjacent lung was about 52 clones. Higher T cell density in the blood was associated with longer overall survival, whereas higher adjacent-lung clonality associated with shorter survival. Uninvolved adjacent lung had the highest recorded T cell clonality, with tumor below it.

Generated by immunoSEQ multiplex PCR, the TCRdb table keeps only in-frame clones and is missing some. The sample lists fewer than 25,000 clones; approximately 90% were seen once. Trimming shortened V by 0 bases and J by 1 base, and 6 bases separated the two germline ends. CDR3 length equals 14 residues. Germline CDR1 LGHNA, CDR2 YSLEER. This clonotype was obtained from a male donor older than 55 with stage I squamous cell lung carcinoma. V is TRBV4-3 and J is TRBJ1-1; no reliable D call. The specimen comprised peripheral blood, sampled before any cancer treatment. CDR3 sequence reads: CASSQDSGNTEAFF. The CDR3, as DNA: TGCGCCAGCAGCCAAGATAGTGGGAACACTGAAGCTTTCTTT.